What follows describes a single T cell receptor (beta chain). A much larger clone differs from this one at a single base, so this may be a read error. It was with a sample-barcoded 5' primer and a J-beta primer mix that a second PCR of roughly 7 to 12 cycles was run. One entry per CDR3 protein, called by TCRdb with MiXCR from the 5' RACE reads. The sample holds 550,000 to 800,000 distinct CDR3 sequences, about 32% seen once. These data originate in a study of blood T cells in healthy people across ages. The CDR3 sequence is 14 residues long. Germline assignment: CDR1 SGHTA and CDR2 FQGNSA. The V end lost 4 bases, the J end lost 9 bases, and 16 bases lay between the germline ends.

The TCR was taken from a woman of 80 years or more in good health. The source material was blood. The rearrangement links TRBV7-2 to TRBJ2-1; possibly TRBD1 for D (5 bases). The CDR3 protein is CASSSTTDWGEQFF. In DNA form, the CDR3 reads TGTGCCAGCAGCTCGACGACAGATTGGGGTGAGCAGTTCTTC.